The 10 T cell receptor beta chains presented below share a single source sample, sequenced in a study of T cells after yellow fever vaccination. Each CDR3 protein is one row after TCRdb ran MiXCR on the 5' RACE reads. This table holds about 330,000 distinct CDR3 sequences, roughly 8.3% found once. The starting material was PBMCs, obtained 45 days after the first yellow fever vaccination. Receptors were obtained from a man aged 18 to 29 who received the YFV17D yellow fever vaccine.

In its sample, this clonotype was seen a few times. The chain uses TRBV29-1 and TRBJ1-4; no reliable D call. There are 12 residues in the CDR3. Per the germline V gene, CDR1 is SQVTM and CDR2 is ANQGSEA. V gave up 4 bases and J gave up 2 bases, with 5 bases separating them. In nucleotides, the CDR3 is TGCAGCGTTGGGCAGACTAATGAAAAACTGTTTTTT. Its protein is CSVGQTNEKLFF.

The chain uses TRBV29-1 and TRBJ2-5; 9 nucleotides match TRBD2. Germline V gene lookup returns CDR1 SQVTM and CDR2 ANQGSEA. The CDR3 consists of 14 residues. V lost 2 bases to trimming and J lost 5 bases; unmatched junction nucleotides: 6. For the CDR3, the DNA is TGCAGCGTTGAAAAGCGGGGGGATGGGGAGACCCAGTACTTC. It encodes CSVEKRGDGETQYF.

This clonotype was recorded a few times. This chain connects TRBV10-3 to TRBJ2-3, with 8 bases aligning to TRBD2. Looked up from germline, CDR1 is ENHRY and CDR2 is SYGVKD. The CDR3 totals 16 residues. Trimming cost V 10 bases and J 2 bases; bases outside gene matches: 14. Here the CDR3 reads CATRLARGGNTDTQYF. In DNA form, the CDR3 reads TGTGCCACCCGGCTTGCCCGCGGGGGGAACACAGATACGCAGTATTTT.

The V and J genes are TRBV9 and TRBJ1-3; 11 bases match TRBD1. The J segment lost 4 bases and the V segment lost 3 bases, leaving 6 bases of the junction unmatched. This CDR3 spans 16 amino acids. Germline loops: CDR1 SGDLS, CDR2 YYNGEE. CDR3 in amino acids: CASSASGQGDGNTIYF. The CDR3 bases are TGTGCCAGCAGCGCATCGGGACAGGGGGACGGAAACACCATATATTTT. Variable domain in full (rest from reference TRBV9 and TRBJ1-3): DSGVTQTPKHLITATGQRVTLRCSPRSGDLSVYWYQQSLDQGLQFLIQYYNGEERAKGNILERFSAQQFPDLHSELNLSSLELGDSALYFCASSASGQGDGNTIYFGEGSWLTVV.

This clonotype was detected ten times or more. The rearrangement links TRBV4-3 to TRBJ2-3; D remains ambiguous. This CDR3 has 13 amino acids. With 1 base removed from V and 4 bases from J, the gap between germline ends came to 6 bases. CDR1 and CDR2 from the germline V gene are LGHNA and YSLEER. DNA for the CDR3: TGCGCCAGCAGCCAAGGCCCCTCAGATACGCAGTATTTT. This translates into CASSQGPSDTQYF.

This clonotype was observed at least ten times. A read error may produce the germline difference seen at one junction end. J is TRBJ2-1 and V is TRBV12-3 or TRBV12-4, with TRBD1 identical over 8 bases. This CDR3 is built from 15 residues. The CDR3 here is CASSHNRGQAGPTVF. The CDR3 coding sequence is TGTGCCAGCAGCCATAACCGGGGACAGGCGGGTCCGACGGTCTTC.

The CDR3 region has the DNA TGTGCCAGCAGCTTAGCGTACGGGGGGGCCGGGGATGAGCAGTTCTTC. It translates to CASSLAYGGAGDEQFF. V and J are TRBV7-6 and TRBJ2-1, with 8 nucleotides matching TRBD2. The CDR3 covers 16 residues. With V trimmed by 0 bases and J by 8 bases, 9 bases remained unmatched. Germline V gives CDR1 SGHVS, CDR2 FNYEAQ.

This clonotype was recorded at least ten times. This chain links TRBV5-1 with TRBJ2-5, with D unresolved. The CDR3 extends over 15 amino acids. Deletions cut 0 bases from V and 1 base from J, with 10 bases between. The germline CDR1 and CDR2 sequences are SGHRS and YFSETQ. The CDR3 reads CASSLGDTSQETQYF. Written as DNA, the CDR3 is TGCGCCAGCAGCTTGGGAGACACGAGCCAAGAGACCCAGTACTTC. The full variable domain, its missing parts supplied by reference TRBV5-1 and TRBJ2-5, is KAGVTQTPRYLIKTRGQQVTLSCSPISGHRSVSWYQQTPGQGLQFLFEYFSETQRNKGNFPGRFSGRQFSNSRSEMNVSTLELGDSALYLCASSLGDTSQETQYFGPGTRLLVL.

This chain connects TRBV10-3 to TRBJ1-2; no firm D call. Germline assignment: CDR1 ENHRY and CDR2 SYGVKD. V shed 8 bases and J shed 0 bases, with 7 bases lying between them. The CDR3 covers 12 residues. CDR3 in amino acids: CAISATNYGYTF. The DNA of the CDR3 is TGTGCCATCTCTGCAACTAACTATGGCTACACCTTC.

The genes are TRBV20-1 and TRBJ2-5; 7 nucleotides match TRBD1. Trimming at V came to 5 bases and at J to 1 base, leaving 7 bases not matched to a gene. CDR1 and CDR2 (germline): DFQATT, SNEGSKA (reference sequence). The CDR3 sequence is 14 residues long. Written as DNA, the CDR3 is TGCAGTGCTCCCACAGGGGTCACCCAAGAGACCCAGTACTTC. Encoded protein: CSAPTGVTQETQYF.